The 28 T cell receptor beta chains reported below all come from one sample, sequenced in a study of CD8 T cells in ankylosing spondylitis. Notes on the study in general: A motif of roughly 8 highly homologous TCR beta variants was seen as apparently characteristic of ankylosing spondylitis blood.

Their antigens are not known. TCRdb fed the 5' RACE reads into MiXCR, producing one record per CDR3 protein. Among under 450,000 distinct CDR3 sequences, approximately 17% were seen once, and the ten largest hold approximately 0.97%. The sequenced material came from blood, either unsorted or a sorted T cell fraction (not recorded which). The receptors here all came from a male donor with ankylosing spondylitis.

This clonotype was detected a few times. The chain carries TRBV7-2 and TRBJ2-5, with D unclear. Between the trimmed V and J ends, which lost 5 bases and 7 bases, there was a span of 11 bases. CDR3 length: 12 amino acids. The germline V gene has CDR1 SGHTA and CDR2 FQGNSA. DNA of the CDR3: TGTGCCAGCAGCGGCCCGGGTGGGACCCAGTACTTC. Its protein is CASSGPGGTQYF.

The chain uses TRBV29-1 and TRBJ1-1; D is perhaps TRBD1 (5 bases). The germline V and J ends were trimmed by 3 bases and 5 bases, with 13 bases remaining between them. This CDR3 region has 13 residues. From germline, CDR1 is SQVTM and CDR2 ANQGSEA. CDR3 loop: CSVEGQGGTEAFF. The CDR3 DNA reads as TGCAGCGTTGAGGGTCAGGGTGGGACTGAAGCTTTCTTT.

This clonotype was counted at least ten times. The chain links TRBV20-1 to TRBJ2-7; 13 bases fit TRBD2. Germline V CDR1 and CDR2: DFQATT, SNEGSKA (reference sequence). V shed 6 bases and J 6 bases; nucleotides not matched to a gene: 8. The CDR3 is made up of 14 amino acids. CDR3 sequence reads: CSALLLAGGREQYF. CDR3 DNA: TGCAGTGCCCTCCTACTAGCGGGAGGGCGCGAGCAGTACTTC.

The J gene is TRBJ2-7, the V gene TRBV9; either TRBD1 or TRBD2 may supply D (6 bases each). The CDR3 runs to 14 residues. V was clipped by 0 bases and J by 6 bases, with 13 bases between them. The V gene's germline CDR1 is SGDLS and CDR2 YYNGEE. CDR3 sequence reads: CASSVGGGSGEQYF. CDR3 bases: TGTGCCAGCAGCGTAGGAGGGGGGTCGGGCGAGCAGTACTTC.

The chain is built from TRBV5-1 and TRBJ2-1; no clear D gene. The germline V and J ends were trimmed by 4 bases and 6 bases, with 8 bases remaining between them. Germline V gives CDR1 SGHRS, CDR2 YFSETQ. This CDR3 spans 12 amino acids. The CDR3 loop is CASSALANEQFF. The CDR3 region has the DNA TGCGCCAGCAGCGCTCTCGCCAATGAGCAGTTCTTC.

This clonotype was detected once. The rearrangement uses TRBV30 and TRBJ1-5; D is possibly TRBD1 (6 bases). Trimming removed 3 bases at V and 9 bases at J, with 15 bases between. The CDR3 spans 13 residues. Germline V CDR1 and CDR2: GTSNPN, SVGIG (reference sequence). The CDR3 DNA reads as TGTGCCTGGAGACAACAGGGAGGTGGGCCCCAGCATTTT. Amino acid sequence: CAWRQQGGGPQHF.

The rearrangement uses TRBV20-1 and TRBJ2-2; TRBD1 matches 7 bases. V lost 2 bases and J lost 4; bases outside the gene matches: 4. CDR1 is DFQATT and CDR2 is SNEGSKA in the germline V gene (reference sequence). This CDR3 has 14 amino acids. DNA of the CDR3: TGCAGTGCTAGACCGGGACAGAGCACCGGGGAGCTGTTTTTT. Translating it yields CSARPGQSTGELFF.

This clonotype turned up a few times. This rearrangement joins TRBV20-1 to TRBJ2-5, with D possibly being TRBD2 (7 bases). The V gene's germline CDR1 is DFQATT and CDR2 SNEGSKA (reference sequence). V was clipped by 1 base and J by 4 bases, with 16 bases between them. CDR3 length equals 15 residues. The CDR3: CSARGWGRERETQYF. CDR3 coding DNA: TGCAGTGCTAGAGGATGGGGGCGGGAGAGAGAGACCCAGTACTTC.

This clonotype has more than one count but fewer than ten. The chain employs TRBV20-1 and TRBJ2-2; D ambiguous. The germline gives CDR1 DFQATT, CDR2 SNEGSKA (reference sequence). The CDR3 runs to 13 residues. Trimming left V 1 base short and J 6 bases short, with 9 bases between. CDR3 region: CSARAPWAGELFF. The CDR3 nucleotides read TGCAGTGCTAGAGCTCCGTGGGCCGGGGAGCTGTTTTTT.

This clonotype has only a few counts. The chain is built from TRBV4-1 and TRBJ1-3, with TRBD1 as a possible D gene (5 bases). CDR1 MGHRA and CDR2 YSYEKL come from the germline V gene. The V end was cut by 1 base, the J end by 6 bases, with 19 bases between. This CDR3 spans 17 amino acids. CDR3 sequence reads: CASSQGVPQGGENTIYF. Written as DNA, the CDR3 is TGCGCCAGCAGCCAAGGAGTTCCCCAGGGTGGGGAAAACACCATATATTTT.

This clonotype was counted only a few times. The rearrangement joins TRBV20-1 to TRBJ2-1; TRBD2 aligns across 10 bases. With V trimmed by 2 bases and J by 4 bases, 5 bases remained unmatched. Germline values: CDR1 DFQATT, CDR2 SNEGSKA (reference sequence). CDR3 size: 15 residues. The CDR3 sequence: CSARPSGRRYNEQFF. CDR3 DNA sequence: TGCAGTGCTAGACCTAGCGGGAGACGTTACAATGAGCAGTTCTTC.

This clonotype came up a few times. The gene calls are TRBV5-1 and TRBJ2-5; a weak D match, TRBD2 (5 bases). The length of the CDR3 is 14 residues. Germline V CDR1 and CDR2: SGHRS, YFSETQ. Trimming removed 0 bases from V and 5 bases from J, with 11 bases in between. In DNA, the CDR3 is TGCGCCAGCAGCTTGGGGGCCTCGGGGGAGACCCAGTACTTC. It translates to CASSLGASGETQYF.

This clonotype was detected a few times. This chain joins TRBV9 and TRBJ1-3; D remains ambiguous. V was clipped by 4 bases and J by 2 bases, with 13 bases between them. The germline gives CDR1 SGDLS, CDR2 YYNGEE. The CDR3 has 15 residues. The CDR3 DNA reads as TGTGCCAGCAGCTCTAGACCGGCCGCTGGAAACACCATATATTTT. Encoded protein: CASSSRPAAGNTIYF.

The sample holds a few counts of this clonotype. Here the CDR3 DNA reads TGCGCCAGCAGCTACACAGATCCTACCGGGGAGCTGTTTTTT. Its translation is CASSYTDPTGELFF. This sequence joins TRBV5-1 and TRBJ2-2; D gene ambiguous. Between the trimmed V and J ends, which lost 3 bases and 5 bases, there was a span of 11 bases. This CDR3 has 14 amino acids. CDR1 and CDR2 from the germline V gene are SGHRS and YFSETQ.

This clonotype came up many times. This chain uses TRBV7-2 with TRBJ2-3, with D maybe TRBD2 (6 bases). V lost 1 base to trimming and J lost 2 bases, with 10 bases between them. This CDR3 comprises 15 residues. Germline V lookup: CDR1 SGHTA, CDR2 FQGNSA. This CDR3 is CASSLGGVVTDTQYF. The DNA of the CDR3 is TGTGCCAGCAGCTTAGGGGGGGTGGTCACAGATACGCAGTATTTT.

This clonotype was picked up one time. The rearrangement links TRBV20-1 to TRBJ2-5; the D gene is possibly TRBD2 (5 bases). V dropped 3 bases and J dropped 9 bases, with 14 bases sitting between them. CDR3 size: 12 residues. The germline V gene has CDR1 DFQATT and CDR2 SNEGSKA (reference sequence). The CDR3 DNA is TGCAGTGCTAGGTTGGGGAGTGTGGCCCAGTACTTC. Its protein product is CSARLGSVAQYF.

This clonotype was seen at least ten times. A read error may produce the germline difference seen at one junction end. The chain joins TRBV29-1 to TRBJ2-1, with 7 bases matching TRBD1. This CDR3 has 17 amino acids. Germline V gene sequence: CDR1 SQVTM, CDR2 ANQGSEA. This chain's CDR3 is CSVEGTAGPLSYNEQFF. CDR3 DNA sequence: TGCAGCGTCGAAGGGACAGCCGGACCTCTTTCCTACAATGAGCAGTTCTTC.

There are a few counts of this clonotype. This chain joins TRBV6-1 and TRBJ1-5; TRBD1 agrees at 7 bases. This CDR3 region has 15 residues. Germline V gives CDR1 MNHNS, CDR2 SASEGT. V trimming: 6 bases; J trimming: 3 bases; junction bases outside the gene matches: 8. The DNA of the CDR3 is TGTGCCAGCAGAAAACAGGGGAGCGACAATCAGCCCCAGCATTTT. This sequence encodes CASRKQGSDNQPQHF.

This clonotype occurred a few times. The chain recombines TRBV9 with TRBJ1-5; no firm D call. This CDR3 has 15 amino acids. The germline gives CDR1 SGDLS, CDR2 YYNGEE. Trimming left V 4 bases short and J 1 base short, with 12 bases between. The CDR3 sequence is CASSPSPQSNQPQHF. Here the CDR3 DNA reads TGTGCCAGCAGCCCATCCCCCCAAAGCAATCAGCCCCAGCATTTT. Supplemented by reference TRBV9 and TRBJ1-5, the full variable domain reads DSGVTQTPKHLITATGQRVTLRCSPRSGDLSVYWYQQSLDQGLQFLIQYYNGEERAKGNILERFSAQQFPDLHSELNLSSLELGDSALYFCASSPSPQSNQPQHFGDGTRLSIL.

The chain links TRBV28 to TRBJ2-7, with a tentative D call TRBD2 (6 bases). The CDR3 loop spans 15 amino acids. Per the germline V gene, CDR1 is MDHEN and CDR2 is SYDVKM. Trimming shortened V by 6 bases and J by 2 bases, and 17 bases separated the two germline ends. Here the CDR3 DNA reads TGTGCCAGCAGCCCAACTCGGGGGACCACCTACGAGCAGTACTTC. Translation gives CASSPTRGTTYEQYF.

This clonotype has only a few counts. V and J are TRBV12-3 or TRBV12-4 and TRBJ2-3, with D possibly TRBD1 on 6 matching bases. This CDR3 comprises 14 residues. Trimming took off 8 bases at V and 2 bases at J, with 14 bases between the two ends. Written as DNA, the CDR3 is TGTGCCAGCTCCCCGGGACACCCCACAGATACGCAGTATTTT. Residues: CASSPGHPTDTQYF.

V is TRBV20-1 and J is TRBJ2-2; TRBD2 agrees at 9 bases. The CDR3 extends over 15 amino acids. CDR1 is DFQATT and CDR2 is SNEGSKA in the germline V gene (reference sequence). Unmatched junction bases numbered 8, after V lost 2 bases and J lost 7 bases. Written as DNA, the CDR3 is TGCAGTGCTAGACCCCAGGGACTAGCCGTCGGGGAGCTGTTTTTT. Its protein product is CSARPQGLAVGELFF.

This clonotype occurred once. The genes are TRBV6-5 and TRBJ2-1; no clear D gene. CDR3 size: 14 residues. Germline CDR1 is MNHEY and CDR2 is SVGAGI. Trimming removed 2 bases from V and 9 bases from J, with 14 bases in between. Written as DNA, the CDR3 is TGTGCCAGCAGTTACCGGGCCGGGTGGGGTGAGCAGTTCTTC. It encodes CASSYRAGWGEQFF.

Ten or more counts support this clonotype. This chain links TRBV29-1 with TRBJ2-7; D unresolved. The V gene's germline CDR1 is SQVTM and CDR2 ANQGSEA. CDR3 length: 12 residues. V lost 5 bases and J 2 bases, leaving 10 bases between the germline ends. The CDR3 nucleotides are TGCAGCGTTATGGTTCCACCCTACGAGCAGTACTTC. It encodes CSVMVPPYEQYF.

J is TRBJ1-3 and V is TRBV28; D possibly corresponds to TRBD1 (6 bases). CDR3 length equals 17 residues. Deletions cut 5 bases from V and 4 bases from J, with 21 bases between. Germline-derived CDR1 and CDR2 are MDHEN and SYDVKM. The CDR3, as DNA: TGTGCCAGCAGTCCCCGTGCCCCAGGGGATTCCGGAAACACCATATATTTT. It specifies CASSPRAPGDSGNTIYF.

V and J are TRBV30 and TRBJ1-1; 8 nucleotides line up with TRBD1. This CDR3 is 14 amino acids long. Trimming removed 3 bases from V and 2 bases from J; junction bases left unmatched: 5. The germline V gene encodes CDR1 GTSNPN and CDR2 SVGIG (reference sequence). The DNA for the CDR3 is TGTGCCTGGAGGACCGACAGGGGTAACACTGAAGCTTTCTTT. Translating it yields CAWRTDRGNTEAFF. Full variable domain (missing parts from reference TRBV30 and TRBJ1-1): SQTIHQWPATLVQPVGSPLSLECTVEGTSNPNLYWYRQAAGRGLQLLFYSVGIGQISSEVPQNLSASRPQDRQFILSSKKLLLSDSGFYLCAWRTDRGNTEAFFGQGTRLTVV.

In this sample, this clonotype turned up a few times. The chain combines TRBV5-1 with TRBJ2-5, with D tentatively TRBD2 (7 bases). Trimming stripped 4 bases from V and 3 bases from J, with 16 bases between. Germline lookup yields CDR1 SGHRS and CDR2 YFSETQ. The CDR3 sequence is 15 residues long. CDR3 bases: TGCGCCAGCAGCCTGCTGGGGGGGGGCAAAGAGACCCAGTACTTC. It is translated as CASSLLGGGKETQYF. Full variable domain (rest looked up from reference TRBV5-1 and TRBJ2-5): KAGVTQTPRYLIKTRGQQVTLSCSPISGHRSVSWYQQTPGQGLQFLFEYFSETQRNKGNFPGRFSGRQFSNSRSEMNVSTLELGDSALYLCASSLLGGGKETQYFGPGTRLLVL.

In its sample, this clonotype was seen a few times. The chain employs TRBV9 and TRBJ2-1; TRBD1 or TRBD2 may be the D gene (6 bases each). CDR3 length: 14 residues. Trimming shortened V by 0 bases and J by 5 bases, and 9 bases separated the two germline ends. Germline-derived CDR1 and CDR2 are SGDLS and YYNGEE. CDR3 region: CASSVGRGNNEQFF. CDR3 DNA sequence: TGTGCCAGCAGCGTAGGGAGGGGGAACAATGAGCAGTTCTTC.